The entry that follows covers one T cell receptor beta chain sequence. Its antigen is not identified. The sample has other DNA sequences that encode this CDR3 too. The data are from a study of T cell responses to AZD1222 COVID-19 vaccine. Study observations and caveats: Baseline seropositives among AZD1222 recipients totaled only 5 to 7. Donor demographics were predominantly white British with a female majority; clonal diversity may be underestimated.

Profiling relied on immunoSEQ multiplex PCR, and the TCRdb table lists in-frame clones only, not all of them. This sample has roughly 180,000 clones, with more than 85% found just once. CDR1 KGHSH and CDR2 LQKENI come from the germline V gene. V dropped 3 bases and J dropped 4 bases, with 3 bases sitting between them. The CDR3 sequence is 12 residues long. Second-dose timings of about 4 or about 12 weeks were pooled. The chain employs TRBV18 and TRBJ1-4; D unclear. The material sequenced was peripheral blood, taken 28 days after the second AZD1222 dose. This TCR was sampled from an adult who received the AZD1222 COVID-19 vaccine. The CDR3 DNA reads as TGTGCCAGCTCACCTCTTAATGAAAAACTGTTTTTT. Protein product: CASSPLNEKLFF.